These 22 T cell receptor beta chains were sequenced from one sample in a study of metastatic and nonmetastatic thyroid tumors. TCRdb re-clonotyped the PCR reads through MiXCR. The top ten clones hold roughly 3.9% of a sample with about 92,000 clones, 15% of them seen once. Thyroid surgery took place with no prior treatment in any patient. Source material: blood. The receptor source for this set is a female donor with papillary thyroid cancer or a benign thyroid nodule (not recorded which). Some clones in this sample may be carry-over from other donors' samples.

In the case of this clone: One base away lies a much larger clone, so this may be a sequencing read error. The chain uses TRBV7-2 and TRBJ2-2, with TRBD2 matching over 9 bases. CDR3 length equals 15 residues. Germline values: CDR1 SGHTA, CDR2 FQGNSA. CDR3 DNA sequence: TGTGCCAGCAGCTTTTCAGCGGGGGGTCCCGGGGAGCTGTCTTTT. Protein sequence: CASSFSAGGPGELSF. Full variable domain (outside the CDR3, taken from reference TRBV7-2 and TRBJ2-2): GAGVSQSPSNKVTEKGKDVELRCDPISGHTALYWYRQSLGQGLEFLIYFQGNSAPDKSGLPSDRFSAERTGGSVSTLTIQRTQQEDSAVYLCASSFSAGGPGELSFGEGSRLTVL.

Comment on this clone: This could be a read error, since a much larger clone is one nucleotide away. The V and J genes are TRBV13 and TRBJ1-1; weak D call: TRBD1 (5 bases). Germline CDR1 reads PRHDT; CDR2 reads FYEKMQ (reference sequence). The V and J ends lost 4 bases and 2 bases respectively, with 20 bases between them. The length of the CDR3 is 17 residues. CDR3 residues: CASSYVGQGSLNTEAFF. The CDR3 nucleotides are TGTGCCAGCAGCTACGTGGGGCAGGGCAGCCTAAACACTGAAGCTTTCTTT.

In regard to this clone: A much bigger clone sits one base away, suggesting this may be a read error. The chain has TRBV29-1 and TRBJ1-1; D gene uncertain. The CDR3 consists of 12 residues. Germline loops: CDR1 SQVTM, CDR2 ANQGSEA. The DNA of the CDR3 is TGCATCGTTGATGAGGGAGTCACTGAAGCTTTCTTT. This translates into CIVDEGVTEAFF. The variable domain in full, completed from reference TRBV29-1 and TRBJ1-1, reads SAVISQKPSRDICQRGTSLTIQCQVDSQVTMMFWYRQQPGQSLTLIATANQGSEATYESGFVIDKFPISRPNLTFSTLTVSNMSPEDSSIYLCIVDEGVTEAFFGQGTRLTVV.

This clone was seen more than once but under ten times. Because it lacks the conserved phenylalanine or tryptophan at the end, this CDR3 is likely a read error. The V and J genes are TRBV28 and TRBJ1-2; a possible D gene is TRBD1 (5 bases). From germline, CDR1 is MDHEN and CDR2 SYDVKM. CDR3 size: 13 residues. In nucleotides, the CDR3 is TGTGCAAGCACTGGTTCAGGGCGGGAGGGCTACACCTTA. Its protein is CASTGSGREGYTL.

This clone came up a few times. One junction end disagrees with the germline gene, perhaps due to a read error. The chain is built from TRBV2 and TRBJ1-2; TRBD1 is a possible D gene (5 bases). There are 15 residues in the CDR3. Per the germline V gene, CDR1 is SNHLY and CDR2 is FYNNEI. CDR3 DNA sequence: TGTGCCATCAGTGAAGCCAGGACATCTCTCGGTGGCTACACCTTC. It encodes CAISEARTSLGGYTF.

This clone has at least ten counts. V and J are TRBV6-4 and TRBJ2-3, with D possibly being TRBD1 (5 bases). Germline V CDR1 and CDR2: MRHNA, SNTAGT. Deletions cut 0 bases from V and 9 bases from J, with 16 bases between. The CDR3 runs 15 residues. The CDR3 DNA follows: TGTGCCAGCAGTGACTCCGTAGGGGTCAGTCACACGCAGTATTTT. It translates to CASSDSVGVSHTQYF.

This clone was picked up many times. The chain uses TRBV5-1 and TRBJ2-3; TRBD1 agrees at 9 bases. The CDR3 is 18 amino acids. Germline V gene data show CDR1 as SGHRS and CDR2 as YFSETQ. The J segment lost 1 base and the V segment lost 3 bases, leaving 12 bases of the junction unmatched. In DNA form, the CDR3 reads TGCGCCAGCAGCTCACAGGGGGCGCTTCTCCCACGCACAGATACGCAGTATTTT. It yields the protein CASSSQGALLPRTDTQYF.

This clone was seen ten or more times. The CDR3 nucleotides read TGCAGCGCTCAGGAAAACCGGGAACCCTACGAGCAGTACTTC. This gives the protein CSAQENREPYEQYF. The chain joins TRBV20-1 to TRBJ2-7; D is possibly TRBD2 (5 bases). Germline assignment: CDR1 DFQATT and CDR2 SNEGSKA (reference sequence). This CDR3 spans 14 amino acids.

There are a few counts of this clone. The chain combines TRBV7-8 with TRBJ2-1, with TRBD1 identical over 7 bases. The CDR3 is made up of 16 amino acids. Germline loops: CDR1 SGHVS, CDR2 FQNEAQ. V dropped 4 bases and J dropped 8; count of bases not matched to a gene: 14. CDR3 amino acids: CASSSYGGYRGYEQFF. The CDR3 DNA sequence: TGTGCCAGCAGCTCCTATGGGGGTTACAGGGGATATGAGCAGTTCTTC.

This clone was found many times. V usage is TRBV4-2 and J usage is TRBJ1-2; TRBD1 matches 8 bases. This CDR3 is built from 17 residues. V lost 5 bases, J lost 4 bases, and 15 bases stayed unmatched. Germline V gene sequence: CDR1 LGHNA, CDR2 YNFKEQ. The DNA of the CDR3 is TGTGCCAGCAGCATCCGACAGGGGCCATTCCCCTCCTATGGCTACACCTTC. This translates into CASSIRQGPFPSYGYTF.

To note about this clone: Other DNA sequences in the same sample also yield this CDR3. The rearrangement joins TRBV5-4 to TRBJ1-2; TRBD1 matches 7 bases. Germline V gene data show CDR1 as SGHNT and CDR2 as YYREEE (reference sequence). This CDR3 is 14 amino acids long. Trimming at V came to 10 bases and at J to 3 bases, leaving 12 bases not matched to a gene. The CDR3 nucleotides read TGTGCCGGTAGTGCCGGTACAGGGGACTATGGCTACACCTTC. Its translation: CAGSAGTGDYGYTF.

This clone was detected only a few times. V and J are TRBV29-1 and TRBJ2-7; TRBD2 might be the D (7 bases). This CDR3 has 16 residues. V was pared by 6 bases and J by 0 bases, with 21 bases between. Per the germline V gene, CDR1 is SQVTM and CDR2 is ANQGSEA. CDR3 residues: CSVGGGLDRPSYEQYF. CDR3 coding DNA: TGCAGCGTGGGGGGGGGTTTGGACAGACCCTCCTACGAGCAGTACTTC.

This clone has at least ten counts. V usage is TRBV20-1 and J usage is TRBJ2-7, with a possible D match to TRBD2 (5 bases). Trimming left V 3 bases short and J 3 bases short, with 12 bases between. The CDR3 is made up of 13 amino acids. The germline CDR1 and CDR2 sequences are DFQATT and SNEGSKA (reference sequence). CDR3 DNA sequence: TGCAGTGCTAGCGGGGTTGGTGACTACGAGCAGTACTTC. Its protein is CSASGVGDYEQYF.

A few counts support this clone. A much larger clone lies one base from this, so it may be a read error. The chain carries TRBV9 and TRBJ1-2; the D gene is possibly TRBD1 (6 bases). CDR3 size: 15 residues. V lost 0 bases and J lost 9, with 18 bases in between. Germline CDR1 is SGDLS and CDR2 is YYNGEE. CDR3 region: CASSVGGGLKYRYTF. The CDR3 DNA reads TGTGCCAGCAGCGTAGGCGGGGGGCTCAAGTATCGCTACACCTTC.

Written as DNA, the CDR3 is TGTGCCAGCGGACAGGGGGACCACGGCCAAGAGACCCAGTACTTC. Amino acid sequence: CASGQGDHGQETQYF. The chain uses TRBV7-9 and TRBJ2-5; 10 bases agree with TRBD1. V lost 8 bases and J lost 1; bases outside the gene matches: 7. Per the germline V gene, CDR1 is SEHNR and CDR2 is FQNEAQ (reference sequence). The CDR3 runs to 15 residues. Drawing the rest from reference TRBV7-9 and TRBJ2-5, the complete variable domain is DTGVSQNPRHKITKRGQNVTFRCDPISEHNRLYWYRQTLGQGPEFLTYFQNEAQLEKSRLLSDRFSAERPKGSFSTLEIQRTEQGDSAMYLCASGQGDHGQETQYFGPGTRLLVL.

Many counts were recorded for this clone. The rearrangement uses TRBV3-1 and TRBJ1-5; no clear D. Trimming stripped 4 bases from V and 9 bases from J, with 13 bases between. Per germline, CDR1 LGHDT and CDR2 YNNKEL (reference sequence). The CDR3 covers 13 residues. CDR3 sequence: CASSRGLETPQHF. The CDR3 DNA follows: TGTGCCAGCAGCCGAGGACTGGAAACGCCCCAGCATTTT. The variable domain in full, completed from reference TRBV3-1 and TRBJ1-5, reads DTAVSQTPKYLVTQMGNDKSIKCEQNLGHDTMYWYKQDSKKFLKIMFSYNNKELIINETVPNRFSPKSPDKAHLNLHINSLELGDSAVYFCASSRGLETPQHFGDGTRLSIL.

This clone was recorded at least ten times. The rearrangement links TRBV11-1 to TRBJ1-1, with D unresolved. This CDR3 has 13 amino acids. V was shortened by 5 bases and J by 3 bases, with 10 bases between the two germline ends. Germline values: CDR1 SGHAT, CDR2 FQDESV (reference sequence). The CDR3 protein is CASSLLRDTEAFF. The DNA of the CDR3 is TGTGCCAGCAGCCTCCTCCGGGACACTGAAGCTTTCTTT.

This clone was counted ten times or more. J is TRBJ1-3 and V is TRBV5-1; D is unresolved. Germline V gene lookup returns CDR1 SGHRS and CDR2 YFSETQ. V lost 2 bases and J lost 3, with 0 bases in between. The CDR3 contains 11 residues. The CDR3 DNA is TGCGCCAGCAGCTTTGGAAACACCATATATTTT. Its translation: CASSFGNTIYF.

Comment on this clone: Just one base apart from a much larger clone, this may be a read error. This rearrangement joins TRBV13 to TRBJ1-3; D unclear. This CDR3 comprises 15 residues. Germline assignment: CDR1 PRHDT and CDR2 FYEKMQ (reference sequence). The CDR3 coding sequence is TGTGCCAGCAGGCAAAGCAGGATTTCTGGAAACACCAGATATTTT. It translates to CASRQSRISGNTRYF.

The J gene is TRBJ1-1, the V gene TRBV29-1, with D hard to call. V lost 7 bases and J lost 1, with 13 bases in between. Per the germline V gene, CDR1 is SQVTM and CDR2 is ANQGSEA. The CDR3 is made up of 13 amino acids. CDR3 sequence: CSAWGVSNTEAFF. The DNA of the CDR3 is TGCAGCGCCTGGGGTGTCTCGAACACTGAAGCTTTCTTT.

This clone was detected many times. The V gene is TRBV12-3 or TRBV12-4, the J gene TRBJ2-7, with D possibly being TRBD1 (5 bases). The CDR3 extends over 14 amino acids. V was shortened by 7 bases and J by 1 base, with 14 bases between the two germline ends. CDR3 protein: CASTFDRESYEQYF. In DNA, the CDR3 is TGTGCCAGCACCTTCGACAGAGAGTCCTACGAGCAGTACTTC.

This clone was seen a few times. The chain couples TRBV6-2 or TRBV6-3 to TRBJ1-6; D not resolved. Trimming removed 7 bases at V and 8 bases at J, with 24 bases between. This CDR3 contains 17 residues. Germline CDR1 is MNHEY and CDR2 is SVGEGT. The CDR3 is CASIPHSGGIFDSPLHF. CDR3 DNA sequence: TGTGCCAGCATCCCCCACAGTGGCGGGATATTTGATTCACCCCTCCACTTT.